The T cell receptor (beta chain) described here comes from a study of T-cell memory formation after mild COVID-19. General study findings and limits: Contracting CD4+ clones were located mainly in CM and EM, and CD8+ clones in EMRA. Day 37-peaking second-wave clones had unconfirmed SARS-CoV-2 specificity.

Regarding this clonotype: Its specificity is unknown.

TCR alpha and TCR beta cDNA libraries with sample barcodes and UMIs came from 5'RACE using constant-segment primers. TCRdb re-called the 5' RACE reads with MiXCR, one entry per CDR3 protein. The sample carries fewer than 140,000 distinct CDR3 sequences, about an eighth recorded once. The material sequenced was PBMCs or a T cell subset sorted from them (not recorded which). This clonotype was obtained from an adult woman who had mild COVID-19 (a few samples of this study predate the infection). Cell type and time point are not known.

CDR3: CASSLSSGTGELFF. DNA of the CDR3: TGTGCCAGCAGCTTAAGTAGCGGGACCGGGGAGCTGTTTTTT. V and J are TRBV7-3 and TRBJ2-2; 7 positions agree with TRBD2. This CDR3 is 14 amino acids long. The J segment lost 5 bases and the V segment lost 1 base, leaving 1 base of the junction unmatched. Per the germline V gene, CDR1 is SGHTA and CDR2 is FQGTGA.